One sample yielded the 16 T cell receptor beta chains listed below, sequenced in a study of blood T cell repertoires in COVID-19. Profiling relied on immunoSEQ multiplex PCR, and the TCRdb table lists in-frame clones only, not all of them. The table has just over 650,000 clones, around 89% seen once. The source material was peripheral blood. The receptors stem from a woman aged 18-29 years with acute or convalescent COVID-19.

The rearrangement uses TRBV7-9 and TRBJ2-7; tentatively, D is TRBD1 (5 bases). The CDR3 sequence is 15 residues long. CDR1 is SEHNR, CDR2 FQNEAQ, per germline (reference sequence). Trimming shortened V by 5 bases and J by 2 bases, and 16 bases separated the two germline ends. CDR3 coding DNA: TGTGCCAGCAGCCCGCCGACAGAGTGGGCCTACGAGCAGTACTTC. This codes for CASSPPTEWAYEQYF.

The V call is TRBV5-6, the J call TRBJ1-3; D may be TRBD1 (6 bases). CDR3 size: 18 residues. The germline V gene encodes CDR1 SGHDT and CDR2 YYEEEE. With 6 bases removed from V and 0 bases from J, the gap between germline ends came to 22 bases. The CDR3 DNA follows: TGTGCCAGCACCCTAGGACAGTCGGGTCGGATCTCTGGAAACACCATATATTTT. It encodes CASTLGQSGRISGNTIYF. Full variable domain (missing parts from reference TRBV5-6 and TRBJ1-3): DAGVTQSPTHLIKTRGQQVTLRCSPKSGHDTVSWYQQALGQGPQFIFQYYEEEERQRGNFPDRFSGHQFPNYSSELNVNALLLGDSALYLCASTLGQSGRISGNTIYFGEGSWLTVV.

Details on this clone: Other DNA sequences in this sample translate to the same CDR3. The chain recombines TRBV6-5 with TRBJ1-2; TRBD1 aligns across 7 bases. This CDR3 is built from 13 residues. Germline values: CDR1 MNHEY, CDR2 SVGAGI. V shed 6 bases and J 2 bases; nucleotides not matched to a gene: 3. CDR3 amino acids: CASSPQGNYGYTF. DNA of the CDR3: TGTGCCAGCAGCCCACAGGGGAACTATGGCTACACCTTC.

This chain links TRBV6-1 with TRBJ1-2, with unresolved D. V lost 0 bases, J lost 2 bases, and 10 bases lay in between. Germline V lookup: CDR1 MNHNS, CDR2 SASEGT. This CDR3 contains 15 residues. CDR3 nucleotide sequence: TGTGCCAGCAGTGAAGCCCTAAGAGGGAACTATGGCTACACCTTC. The encoded protein is CASSEALRGNYGYTF.

This clone was seen only a few times. The V and J genes are TRBV19 and TRBJ1-2; no reliable D call. The CDR3 covers 13 residues. The V end was cut by 1 base, the J end by 8 bases, with 11 bases between. The germline CDR1 and CDR2 sequences are LNHDA and SQIVND (reference sequence). Here the CDR3 DNA reads TGTGCCAGTAGTATAGCCAGGCTCTGGGGCTACACCTTC. Protein: CASSIARLWGYTF.

The rearrangement uses TRBV6-2 or TRBV6-3 and TRBJ2-1; TRBD1 aligns across 8 bases. V gave up 6 bases and J gave up 3 bases; unmatched junction bases: 7. The CDR3 contains 15 residues. The V gene's germline CDR1 is MNHEY and CDR2 SVGEGT. The chain's CDR3 is CASSTTGAGYNEQFF. CDR3 coding DNA: TGTGCCAGCAGCACGACAGGGGCGGGCTACAATGAGCAGTTCTTC.

The chain carries TRBV7-3 and TRBJ2-2; D may be TRBD1 (5 bases). The V end was cut by 5 bases, the J end by 5 bases, with 18 bases between. The CDR3 contains 16 residues. CDR1 is SGHTA and CDR2 is FQGTGA in the germline V gene. The CDR3 DNA reads as TGTGCCAGCAGCCCCCGTTCAGGGATTGGAACCGGGGAGCTGTTTTTT. It translates to CASSPRSGIGTGELFF. The variable domain in full, with the rest retrieved from reference TRBV7-3 and TRBJ2-2, is GAGVSQTPSNKVTEKGKYVELRCDPISGHTALYWYRQSLGQGPEFLIYFQGTGAADDSGLPNDRFFAVRPEGSVSTLKIQRTERGDSAVYLCASSPRSGIGTGELFFGEGSRLTVL.

CDR3 in amino acids: CASSPVVDTEAFF. CDR3 bases: TGTGCCAGCTCCCCAGTAGTTGACACTGAAGCTTTCTTT. V usage is TRBV18 and J usage is TRBJ1-1, with D unclear. V lost 6 bases and J 3 bases, leaving 11 bases between the germline ends. Germline V gene data show CDR1 as KGHSH and CDR2 as LQKENI. This CDR3 is 13 amino acids long.

The chain employs TRBV3-1 (or the pseudogene TRBV3-2) and TRBJ1-5; 7 nucleotides agree with TRBD1. V lost 0 bases and J lost 7; bases outside the gene matches: 9. This CDR3 has 16 residues. CDR1 is LGHDT and CDR2 is YNNKEL in the germline V gene (reference sequence). The CDR3 DNA reads TGTGCCAGCAGCCAAGATCGGGCAGGGGGACTGCAGCCCCAGCATTTT. This encodes CASSQDRAGGLQPQHF.

The rearrangement links TRBV2 to TRBJ2-3, with D hard to call. Per the germline V gene, CDR1 is SNHLY and CDR2 is FYNNEI. Trimming left V 5 bases short and J 8 bases short, with 8 bases between. The CDR3 contains 11 residues. This CDR3 reads CASSLTGTQYF. The CDR3 DNA reads as TGTGCCAGCAGTCTAACTGGTACGCAGTATTTT. The complete variable domain, with remaining parts taken from reference TRBV2 and TRBJ2-3, reads EPEVTQTPSHQVTQMGQEVILRCVPISNHLYFYWYRQILGQKVEFLVSFYNNEISEKSEIFDDQFSVERPDGSNFTLKIRSTKLEDSAMYFCASSLTGTQYFGPGTRLTVL.

A note on this clone: Relative to the germline gene, one junction end is altered; a read error may explain this. The J gene is TRBJ2-1, the V gene TRBV6-5; 8 bases align to TRBD2. In germline, CDR1 is MNHEY, CDR2 SVGAGI. The CDR3 loop spans 15 amino acids. The CDR3: CASRYWTSSYNEQFF. CDR3 DNA: TGTGCCAGCAGGTACTGGACTAGCAGCTACAATGAGCAGTTCTTC.

The chain links TRBV2 to TRBJ2-1; 13 bases match TRBD2. This CDR3 contains 12 residues. The germline V gene encodes CDR1 SNHLY and CDR2 FYNNEI. V dropped 11 bases and J dropped 8; count of bases not matched to a gene: 3. The chain's CDR3 is CAGTSGVHEQFF. CDR3 in DNA: TGTGCCGGGACTAGCGGGGTACATGAGCAGTTCTTC.

The V and J genes are TRBV30 and TRBJ1-1; D call uncertain. Trimming cost V 4 bases and J 4 bases, with 13 bases left between them. Germline V gene data show CDR1 as GTSNPN and CDR2 as SVGIG (reference sequence). The CDR3 loop spans 13 amino acids. The CDR3 reads CAWIQVRGTEAFF. In DNA form, the CDR3 reads TGTGCCTGGATCCAAGTCCGGGGCACTGAAGCTTTCTTT. The variable domain in full, completed from reference TRBV30 and TRBJ1-1, reads SQTIHQWPATLVQPVGSPLSLECTVEGTSNPNLYWYRQAAGRGLQLLFYSVGIGQISSEVPQNLSASRPQDRQFILSSKKLLLSDSGFYLCAWIQVRGTEAFFGQGTRLTVV.

The rearrangement joins TRBV6-5 to TRBJ2-1; 8 bases match TRBD2. V lost 3 bases to trimming and J lost 6 bases; unmatched junction nucleotides: 4. This CDR3 spans 14 amino acids. Germline CDR1 reads MNHEY; CDR2 reads SVGAGI. As DNA, the CDR3 is TGTGCCAGCAGTTATTCGGGGGGGGGCAATGAGCAGTTCTTC. Translating gives CASSYSGGGNEQFF.

This chain links TRBV4-1 with TRBJ2-7, with TRBD1 matching 10 bases. The V segment lost 2 bases and the J segment 4 bases; nucleotides outside the gene matches: 8. Germline V gene sequence: CDR1 MGHRA, CDR2 YSYEKL. This CDR3 contains 16 residues. The chain's CDR3 is CASSQSGTGDGYEQYF. The DNA of the CDR3 is TGCGCCAGCAGCCAATCCGGGACAGGGGACGGGTACGAGCAGTACTTC.

In its sample, this clone was seen once. The CDR3 is CASSFGGARNTGELFF. CDR3 DNA sequence: TGCGCCAGCAGCTTCGGGGGGGCGAGGAACACCGGGGAGCTGTTTTTT. The chain carries TRBV5-1 and TRBJ2-2, with TRBD2 matching over 8 bases. After removal of 2 bases from V and 1 base from J, the junction contained 4 bases not matched to a gene. The germline V gene encodes CDR1 SGHRS and CDR2 YFSETQ. There are 16 residues in the CDR3.